The 31 T cell receptor beta chains in this list originate from one sample, sequenced in a study of OX40 agonist ivuxolimab in advanced cancers. Produced via immunoSEQ multiplex PCR; TCRdb's table is partial and in-frame only. The table includes roughly 70,000 clones, 80% to 90% detected once. The sample was CD4+ or CD8+ T cells sorted from blood, taken in a trial of the OX40 agonist ivuxolimab. Receptors originate from an adult with an advanced solid tumor such as melanoma, head and neck, liver or kidney cancer.

The chain joins TRBV7-3 to TRBJ1-2; the D gene is possibly TRBD1 (5 bases). The V and J ends lost 2 bases and 7 bases respectively, with 11 bases between them. Germline V CDR1 and CDR2: SGHTA, FQGTGA. The CDR3 is 13 residues long. CDR3 loop: CASSLGQGTGYTF. CDR3 sequence (DNA): TGTGCCAGCAGCTTAGGGCAGGGTACTGGCTACACCTTC. The complete variable domain, with remaining parts taken from reference TRBV7-3 and TRBJ1-2, reads GAGVSQTPSNKVTEKGKYVELRCDPISGHTALYWYRQSLGQGPEFLIYFQGTGAADDSGLPNDRFFAVRPEGSVSTLKIQRTERGDSAVYLCASSLGQGTGYTFGSGTRLTVV.

The rearrangement joins TRBV5-6 to TRBJ1-1, with TRBD1 matching over 7 bases. Germline V gives CDR1 SGHDT, CDR2 YYEEEE. The CDR3 is 13 amino acids. The J segment lost 0 bases and the V segment lost 7 bases, leaving 3 bases of the junction unmatched. The CDR3 region is CASGGGLNTEAFF. As DNA, the CDR3 is TGTGCCAGCGGAGGGGGCTTGAACACTGAAGCTTTCTTT.

The J gene is TRBJ1-2, the V gene TRBV4-3; D uncertain. V was cut by 0 bases and J by 0 bases, with 8 bases left in between. Germline assignment: CDR1 LGHNA and CDR2 YSLEER. This CDR3 has 15 amino acids. The CDR3: CASSQEPGSNYGYTF. Here the CDR3 DNA reads TGCGCCAGCAGCCAAGAACCGGGATCTAACTATGGCTACACCTTC.

V gene TRBV2 combines with J gene TRBJ2-4; D may be TRBD2 (5 bases). The V end was cut by 8 bases, the J end by 0 bases, with 17 bases between. CDR1 is SNHLY and CDR2 is FYNNEI in the germline V gene. CDR3 length: 16 residues. The DNA for the CDR3 is TGTGCCAGCGTCGCGGGCCACGCCCTAGCCAAAAACATTCAGTACTTC. This sequence encodes CASVAGHALAKNIQYF.

The chain combines TRBV18 with TRBJ2-6; possibly TRBD1 or TRBD2 for D (6 bases each). The length of the CDR3 is 17 residues. Germline CDR1 and CDR2: KGHSH and LQKENI. Between the trimmed V and J ends, which lost 0 bases and 2 bases, there was a span of 11 bases. The CDR3 reads CASSPPGGAPGANVLTF. Here the CDR3 DNA reads TGTGCCAGCTCACCACCCGGGGGCGCCCCTGGGGCCAACGTCCTGACTTTC.

The chain employs TRBV4-3 and TRBJ2-7; tentative D call: TRBD2 (6 bases). CDR1 LGHNA and CDR2 YSLEER come from the germline V gene. The CDR3 has 13 residues. V was pared by 3 bases and J by 4 bases, with 10 bases between. The CDR3: CASSQTRGYEQYF. DNA of the CDR3: TGCGCCAGCAGCCAGACTAGAGGATACGAGCAGTACTTC.

The chain has TRBV4-1 and TRBJ2-1; D may be TRBD2 (6 bases). CDR3 length: 14 residues. CDR1 is MGHRA, CDR2 YSYEKL, per germline. The germline V and J ends were trimmed by 4 bases and 0 bases, with 7 bases remaining between them. This CDR3 reads CASSPGSSYNEQFF. In DNA form, the CDR3 reads TGCGCCAGCAGCCCCGGGAGCTCCTACAATGAGCAGTTCTTC.

The chain recombines TRBV7-2 with TRBJ2-3; 7 nucleotides agree with TRBD2. Germline CDR1 and CDR2: SGHTA and FQGNSA. Unmatched junction bases numbered 10, after V lost 4 bases and J lost 0 bases. The CDR3 spans 17 residues. The CDR3 bases are TGTGCCAGCAGCTCTAATGGAGCGGGGTTAAGCACAGATACGCAGTATTTT. Its translation: CASSSNGAGLSTDTQYF.

Comments on this clone: Other DNA sequences in the sample encode the same CDR3. V gene TRBV12-5 combines with J gene TRBJ2-7, with D hard to call. The CDR3 has 12 amino acids. The V end was cut by 6 bases, the J end by 1 base, with 7 bases between. Germline V gene data show CDR1 as LGHNT and CDR2 as FRNRAP. The CDR3 loop is CASGRGSYEQYF. DNA for the CDR3: TGTGCTAGTGGCCGAGGTTCCTACGAGCAGTACTTC.

This clone was seen a single time. This chain uses TRBV6-1 with TRBJ2-1, with D unresolved. The CDR3 has 11 residues. Trimming removed 8 bases from V and 7 bases from J, with 9 bases in between. Per germline, CDR1 MNHNS and CDR2 SASEGT. CDR3 loop: CASGRRNEQFF. The DNA of the CDR3 is TGTGCCAGCGGTAGGCGGAATGAGCAGTTCTTC.

The chain recombines TRBV7-2 with TRBJ2-7; possible D gene TRBD2, 6 bases. V was trimmed by 3 bases and J by 0 bases, leaving 12 bases between them. CDR1 and CDR2 from the germline V gene are SGHTA and FQGNSA. The CDR3 extends over 15 amino acids. The CDR3 spells CASSLSSARSYEQYF. In nucleotides, the CDR3 is TGTGCCAGCAGCTTGTCTAGCGCCCGCTCCTACGAGCAGTACTTC.

The CDR3 region is CASSPSRGRLTYEQYF. CDR3 DNA sequence: TGTGCCAGCAGCCCTTCCCGAGGGAGGCTCACCTACGAGCAGTACTTC. This chain connects TRBV7-9 to TRBJ2-7, with a weak D call TRBD2 (6 bases). The CDR3 runs to 16 residues. Germline V gene sequence: CDR1 SEHNR, CDR2 FQNEAQ (reference sequence). Trimming left V 5 bases short and J 2 bases short, with 19 bases between.

This clone was seen only a few times. The chain recombines TRBV2 with TRBJ1-5, with 7 bases lining up with TRBD1. The CDR3 spans 15 residues. V shed 3 bases, J shed 6 bases, and the junction held 8 bases outside the gene matches. Germline V gene sequence: CDR1 SNHLY, CDR2 FYNNEI. DNA of the CDR3: TGTGCCAGCAGTGAGGCGTTGGCAGGGGGTCAGCCCCAGCATTTT. Translated, it gives CASSEALAGGQPQHF.

The chain recombines TRBV12-5 with TRBJ1-1; 7 positions match TRBD1. Per the germline V gene, CDR1 is LGHNT and CDR2 is FRNRAP. The CDR3 spans 15 residues. Losses at the gene ends were 1 base for V and 1 base for J; bases not matched to a gene: 3. The CDR3 protein is CASGLGQGGNTEAFF. The CDR3, as DNA: TGTGCTAGTGGTTTGGGACAGGGTGGGAACACTGAAGCTTTCTTT.

The V call is TRBV7-2, the J call TRBJ1-2; unclear D gene. Trimming took 5 bases from V and 2 from J, leaving 9 bases between them. CDR3 size: 13 residues. The germline gives CDR1 SGHTA, CDR2 FQGNSA. The CDR3 is CASSQDPNYGYTF. The CDR3 DNA reads as TGTGCCAGCAGCCAGGACCCGAACTATGGCTACACCTTC. Supplemented by reference TRBV7-2 and TRBJ1-2, the full variable domain reads GAGVSQSPSNKVTEKGKDVELRCDPISGHTALYWYRQSLGQGLEFLIYFQGNSAPDKSGLPSDRFSAERTGGSVSTLTIQRTQQEDSAVYLCASSQDPNYGYTFGSGTRLTVV.

The J gene is TRBJ1-1, the V gene TRBV6-1; D gene ambiguous. The CDR3 is 13 amino acids. The germline CDR1 and CDR2 sequences are MNHNS and SASEGT. The V end was cut by 2 bases, the J end by 2 bases, with 6 bases between. This chain's CDR3 is CASSETFNTEAFF. The CDR3 coding sequence is TGTGCCAGCAGTGAAACGTTCAACACTGAAGCTTTCTTT.

The J gene is TRBJ2-7, the V gene TRBV6-5; D may be TRBD1 or TRBD2 (5 bases each). The CDR3 has 14 amino acids. Germline CDR1 and CDR2: MNHEY and SVGAGI. V lost 7 bases and J lost 6, with 19 bases in between. In DNA form, the CDR3 reads TGTGCCAGCACTTCCGGGGCCTCCGCGGGCGAGCAGTACTTC. Its translation: CASTSGASAGEQYF.

CDR3 bases: TGTGCCAGCAGCTCGGACAGGGGAAGGGAGGAGACCCAGTACTTC. It codes for CASSSDRGREETQYF. The V and J genes are TRBV21-1 and TRBJ2-5; the table gives TRBD1 as D, unverified against the DNA. TRBV21-1 is reported as a pseudogene. The CDR3 consists of 15 residues.

V usage is TRBV28 and J usage is TRBJ1-2; weak D call: TRBD1 (5 bases). The germline V gene encodes CDR1 MDHEN and CDR2 SYDVKM. The germline V and J ends were trimmed by 3 bases and 6 bases, with 14 bases remaining between them. CDR3 length: 14 amino acids. CDR3 in amino acids: CASSLRAGWNGYTF. CDR3 DNA: TGTGCCAGCAGTTTGAGGGCAGGGTGGAATGGCTACACCTTC.

This clone was picked up a small number of times. The rearrangement links TRBV18 to TRBJ1-5; D is unresolved. Germline CDR1 KGHSH, CDR2 LQKENI. The CDR3 covers 14 residues. The germline V and J ends were trimmed by 2 bases and 4 bases, with 9 bases remaining between them. The CDR3 sequence: CASSPNRSNQPQHF. CDR3 nucleotide sequence: TGTGCCAGCTCACCAAACCGGAGTAATCAGCCCCAGCATTTT.

V and J are TRBV15 and TRBJ2-7, with TRBD2 matching 7 bases. Germline V gives CDR1 LNHNV, CDR2 YYDKDF (reference sequence). This CDR3 is 16 amino acids long. Trimming removed 3 bases from V and 5 bases from J; junction bases left unmatched: 13. CDR3 nucleotide sequence: TGTGCCACCAGCAGGGCGCAGGCGGGAGCTTTACACGAGCAGTACTTC. This codes for CATSRAQAGALHEQYF.

The J gene is TRBJ2-5, the V gene TRBV28, with D possibly called TRBD1 or TRBD2 (5 bases each). Deletions cut 2 bases from V and 2 bases from J, with 12 bases between. The CDR3 sequence is 15 residues long. The V gene's germline CDR1 is MDHEN and CDR2 SYDVKM. The CDR3 coding sequence is TGTGCCAGCAGTTTAGGGGGAACCGCTCAAGAGACCCAGTACTTC. Its translation: CASSLGGTAQETQYF.

This clone was seen more than once but under ten times. The gene calls are TRBV6-5 and TRBJ1-5; D gene uncertain. Germline lookup yields CDR1 MNHEY and CDR2 SVGAGI. This CDR3 has 12 amino acids. V lost 8 bases and J 3 bases, leaving 8 bases between the germline ends. As DNA, the CDR3 is TGTGCCAGCGGAGGACCCAATCAGCCCCAGCATTTT. The encoded protein is CASGGPNQPQHF.

This chain connects TRBV7-2 to TRBJ2-1; D might be TRBD1 (6 bases). Trimming shortened V by 5 bases and J by 7 bases, and 12 bases separated the two germline ends. Per the germline V gene, CDR1 is SGHTA and CDR2 is FQGNSA. The CDR3 loop spans 13 amino acids. The CDR3 DNA reads TGTGCCAGCAGCCTGACAGGTTTTAATGAGCAGTTCTTC. Amino acid sequence: CASSLTGFNEQFF. Filled out from reference TRBV7-2 and TRBJ2-1, the complete variable domain reads GAGVSQSPSNKVTEKGKDVELRCDPISGHTALYWYRQSLGQGLEFLIYFQGNSAPDKSGLPSDRFSAERTGGSVSTLTIQRTQQEDSAVYLCASSLTGFNEQFFGPGTRLTVL.

V gene TRBV18 combines with J gene TRBJ2-7; tentative D call: TRBD1 (7 bases). Trimming removed 2 bases at V and 3 bases at J, with 17 bases between. The germline V gene has CDR1 KGHSH and CDR2 LQKENI. The CDR3 contains 16 residues. CDR3 DNA: TGTGCCAGCTCACCAGGGGGTAGCAGGGGGGACTACGAGCAGTACTTC. Its protein product is CASSPGGSRGDYEQYF.

The chain uses TRBV18 and TRBJ1-1; D unclear. V lost 3 bases and J lost 0, with 8 bases in between. CDR3 length equals 14 residues. Germline V gene lookup returns CDR1 KGHSH and CDR2 LQKENI. The CDR3 reads CASSPAIMNTEAFF. CDR3 sequence (DNA): TGTGCCAGCTCACCCGCAATCATGAACACTGAAGCTTTCTTT.

The chain uses TRBV5-1 and TRBJ2-3; 7 bases agree with TRBD1. Germline CDR1 SGHRS, CDR2 YFSETQ. J was trimmed by 2 bases and V by 4 bases; bases with no gene match: 7. There are 15 residues in the CDR3. The CDR3 nucleotides are TGCGCCAGCAGCCACTGGGGACAGTTCACAGATACGCAGTATTTT. Residues: CASSHWGQFTDTQYF.

CDR3 in amino acids: CASSQVWEQYF. The CDR3 DNA follows: TGTGCCAGCAGCCAAGTTTGGGAGCAGTACTTC. V gene TRBV14 combines with J gene TRBJ2-7, with no clear D. CDR3 length: 11 residues. Between the trimmed V and J ends, which lost 1 base and 7 bases, there was a span of 5 bases. The V gene's germline CDR1 is SGHDN and CDR2 FVKESK.

The rearrangement links TRBV9 to TRBJ2-1, with D perhaps assigned TRBD1 or TRBD2 (6 bases each). Germline CDR1 SGDLS, CDR2 YYNGEE. The CDR3 spans 15 residues. V dropped 4 bases and J dropped 3 bases, with 14 bases sitting between them. In DNA form, the CDR3 reads TGTGCCAGCAGCACCCGGGGGCTAGACTACAATGAGCAGTTCTTC. Protein product: CASSTRGLDYNEQFF. Full variable domain (missing parts from reference TRBV9 and TRBJ2-1): DSGVTQTPKHLITATGQRVTLRCSPRSGDLSVYWYQQSLDQGLQFLIQYYNGEERAKGNILERFSAQQFPDLHSELNLSSLELGDSALYFCASSTRGLDYNEQFFGPGTRLTVL.

The chain combines TRBV9 with TRBJ2-7; TRBD1 is a possible D gene (6 bases). The CDR3 has 10 residues. CDR1 and CDR2 from the germline V gene are SGDLS and YYNGEE. The V and J ends lost 2 bases and 10 bases respectively, with 7 bases between them. The CDR3 nucleotides are TGTGCCAGCAGCGTTGGGGGCCAGTACTTC. This sequence encodes CASSVGGQYF.

This chain connects TRBV2 to TRBJ2-2; D is possibly TRBD2 (6 bases). Germline loops: CDR1 SNHLY, CDR2 FYNNEI. The CDR3 consists of 14 residues. V dropped 7 bases and J dropped 5 bases, with 14 bases sitting between them. The CDR3 protein is CASNNRRGTGELFF. The DNA for the CDR3 is TGTGCCAGCAACAACAGGAGGGGTACCGGGGAGCTGTTTTTT.